One sample yielded the 19 T cell receptor beta chains listed below, sequenced in a study of CD8 T cells in ankylosing spondylitis. TCRdb passed the 5' RACE reads through MiXCR, listing each CDR3 protein once. Among approximately 220,000 distinct CDR3 sequences listed, roughly 10% were seen once. Sequencing was carried out using blood, either unsorted or a sorted T cell fraction (not recorded which). These receptors were taken from a male donor with ankylosing spondylitis or in good health (not recorded which).

CDR3 in amino acids: CASSSGRYTEAFF. As DNA, the CDR3 is TGTGCCAGTAGCTCGGGACGGTACACTGAAGCTTTCTTT. The chain recombines TRBV19 with TRBJ1-1; weak D call: TRBD1 (5 bases). CDR1 is LNHDA, CDR2 SQIVND, per germline (reference sequence). This CDR3 comprises 13 residues. Trimming removed 6 bases from V and 3 bases from J, with 11 bases in between. Filled out from reference TRBV19 and TRBJ1-1, the complete variable domain reads DGGITQSPKYLFRKEGQNVTLSCEQNLNHDAMYWYRQDPGQGLRLIYYSQIVNDFQKGDIAEGYSVSREKKESFPLTVTSAQKNPTAFYLCASSSGRYTEAFFGQGTRLTVV.

V usage is TRBV20-1 and J usage is TRBJ1-5, with D uncertain. Per the germline V gene, CDR1 is DFQATT and CDR2 is SNEGSKA (reference sequence). Trimming shortened V by 0 bases and J by 4 bases, and 10 bases separated the two germline ends. This CDR3 comprises 14 residues. The CDR3: CSARDLGNNQPQHF. CDR3 DNA: TGCAGTGCTAGAGATTTGGGAAATAATCAGCCCCAGCATTTT.

There are many counts of this clonotype. The DNA for the CDR3 is TGCAGCGTTGAAAACGGGCGGGGGCAAGGGGAAGCTTTCTTT. This gives the protein CSVENGRGQGEAFF. The rearrangement links TRBV29-1 to TRBJ1-1, with D perhaps matching TRBD1 (6 bases). This CDR3 has 14 amino acids. V was shortened by 2 bases and J by 8 bases, with 18 bases between the two germline ends. Germline CDR1 and CDR2: SQVTM and ANQGSEA.

This clonotype came up a few times. The DNA of the CDR3 is TGTGCCAGCAGCCTTGGGACAGCTAGCACAGATACGCAGTATTTT. It specifies CASSLGTASTDTQYF. This chain uses TRBV5-6 with TRBJ2-3; 7 bases line up with TRBD1. Germline CDR1 reads SGHDT; CDR2 reads YYEEEE. The CDR3 has 15 residues. V gave up 4 bases and J gave up 0 bases; unmatched junction bases: 5.

Ten or more counts support this clonotype. The chain uses TRBV5-5 and TRBJ1-4; unclear D gene. The CDR3 runs 15 residues. Germline CDR1 SGHKS, CDR2 YYEKEE (reference sequence). V lost 0 bases, J lost 5 bases, and 11 bases lay in between. The DNA of the CDR3 is TGTGCCAGCAGCTTGGGCGGCAGCTTAAATGAAAAACTGTTTTTT. Its protein product is CASSLGGSLNEKLFF.

This clonotype turned up a few times. The chain carries TRBV7-9 and TRBJ1-1, with no clear D. Trimming stripped 5 bases from V and 1 base from J, with 8 bases between. The CDR3 contains 13 residues. Germline V gene lookup returns CDR1 SEHNR and CDR2 FQNEAQ (reference sequence). The CDR3, as DNA: TGTGCCAGCAGCAGGGAAACGAACACTGAAGCTTTCTTT. This codes for CASSRETNTEAFF.

This clonotype was picked up many times. The J gene is TRBJ2-1, the V gene TRBV5-1, with 9 bases identical to TRBD1. From germline, CDR1 is SGHRS and CDR2 YFSETQ. Losses at the gene ends were 0 bases for V and 4 bases for J; bases not matched to a gene: 5. This CDR3 is 16 amino acids long. The CDR3 protein is CASSLGDREPYNEQFF. CDR3 DNA: TGCGCCAGCAGCTTGGGGGACAGGGAACCTTACAATGAGCAGTTCTTC.

The chain joins TRBV7-2 to TRBJ2-3; D unresolved. V was cut by 3 bases and J by 4 bases, with 8 bases left in between. The germline CDR1 and CDR2 sequences are SGHTA and FQGNSA. There are 13 residues in the CDR3. The chain's CDR3 is CASSFWAADTQYF. CDR3 sequence (DNA): TGTGCCAGCAGCTTCTGGGCTGCAGATACGCAGTATTTT.

V and J are TRBV7-2 and TRBJ1-5; a possible D gene is TRBD1 (5 bases). This CDR3 contains 13 residues. Germline assignment: CDR1 SGHTA and CDR2 FQGNSA. The V gene lost 3 bases and the J gene lost 7 bases, with 10 bases spanning the gap. DNA of the CDR3: TGTGCCAGCAGCTTGGGGCCCGCGCAGCCCCAGCATTTT. Translated: CASSLGPAQPQHF.

This clonotype was counted many times. The chain carries TRBV2 and TRBJ1-6; 8 positions agree with TRBD1. Germline V gives CDR1 SNHLY, CDR2 FYNNEI. The CDR3 covers 16 residues. Unmatched junction bases numbered 9, after V lost 7 bases and J lost 4 bases. CDR3 sequence reads: CASTGRTGSYNSPLHF. CDR3 coding DNA: TGTGCCAGCACAGGCCGGACAGGGTCTTATAATTCACCCCTCCACTTT.

This clonotype was recorded many times. For the CDR3, the DNA is TGCGCCAGCAGCATCCCTCGCAATGAGCAGTTCTTC. It is translated as CASSIPRNEQFF. The chain recombines TRBV5-1 with TRBJ2-1; D not resolved. From germline, CDR1 is SGHRS and CDR2 YFSETQ. Trimming removed 4 bases from V and 6 bases from J, with 8 bases in between. CDR3 length equals 12 residues.

The CDR3: CASSSQGIMETQYF. In DNA form, the CDR3 reads TGTGCCAGCAGTTCGCAGGGAATTATGGAGACCCAGTACTTC. The gene calls are TRBV12-3 or TRBV12-4 and TRBJ2-5, with D perhaps matching TRBD1 (5 bases). The CDR3 totals 14 residues. V shed 4 bases and J shed 5 bases, with 14 bases lying between them.

This clonotype was observed at least ten times. The gene calls are TRBV7-9 and TRBJ1-4; TRBD1 matches 7 bases. CDR1 SEHNR and CDR2 FQNEAQ come from the germline V gene (reference sequence). Unmatched junction bases numbered 10, after V lost 5 bases and J lost 4 bases. The CDR3 consists of 16 residues. As DNA, the CDR3 is TGTGCCAGCAGCCCAGATGGAGGGGACAGTAATGAAAAACTGTTTTTT. Its translation is CASSPDGGDSNEKLFF.

The chain couples TRBV29-1 to TRBJ1-2; tentatively, D is TRBD1 (5 bases). This CDR3 contains 12 residues. Trimming removed 3 bases from V and 8 bases from J, with 13 bases in between. Per the germline V gene, CDR1 is SQVTM and CDR2 is ANQGSEA. This CDR3 is CSVEAGTWGYTF. The CDR3 coding sequence is TGCAGCGTTGAGGCGGGGACTTGGGGCTACACCTTC. The full variable domain, with the rest looked up from reference TRBV29-1 and TRBJ1-2, is SAVISQKPSRDICQRGTSLTIQCQVDSQVTMMFWYRQQPGQSLTLIATANQGSEATYESGFVIDKFPISRPNLTFSTLTVSNMSPEDSSIYLCSVEAGTWGYTFGSGTRLTVV.

The DNA of the CDR3 is TGTGCCAGCAGTTTCGTGACAGGTCGCTACGAGCAGTACTTC. Translated: CASSFVTGRYEQYF. This chain connects TRBV6-2 or TRBV6-3 to TRBJ2-7, with D tentatively TRBD1 (6 bases). The germline CDR1 and CDR2 sequences are MNHEY and SVGEGT. Trimming took off 4 bases at V and 3 bases at J, with 13 bases between the two ends. CDR3 length: 14 amino acids.

V usage is TRBV5-1 and J usage is TRBJ2-2, with 7 bases matching TRBD1. The CDR3 sequence is 16 residues long. V was clipped by 0 bases and J by 1 base; unmatched bases: 3. CDR1 and CDR2 from the germline V gene are SGHRS and YFSETQ. The CDR3 DNA is TGCGCCAGCAGCTTGGCAAGGACAGGGAACACCGGGGAGCTGTTTTTT. As protein: CASSLARTGNTGELFF.

There are many counts of this clonotype. This chain links TRBV24-1 with TRBJ1-5; tentatively, D is TRBD1 (5 bases). The CDR3 is made up of 14 amino acids. Trimming cost V 6 bases and J 7 bases, with 15 bases left between them. CDR1 is KGHDR and CDR2 is SFDVKD in the germline V gene. The CDR3 coding sequence is TGTGCCACCAGTAAGGCAGGGCAGGGCCAGCCCCAGCATTTT. It encodes CATSKAGQGQPQHF.

This clonotype was counted a few times. The chain is built from TRBV28 and TRBJ2-7, with D tentatively TRBD1 (6 bases). There are 15 residues in the CDR3. Germline loops: CDR1 MDHEN, CDR2 SYDVKM. V was cut by 5 bases and J by 1 base, with 15 bases left in between. The CDR3 spells CASSQPGTTSYEQYF. In nucleotides, the CDR3 is TGTGCCAGCAGTCAACCCGGGACAACTTCCTACGAGCAGTACTTC.

This clonotype was detected many times. This chain links TRBV5-1 with TRBJ2-7; 8 bases agree with TRBD1. The ends lost 3 bases at V and 3 bases at J; junction bases unmatched: 5. The CDR3 spans 14 residues. Germline V lookup: CDR1 SGHRS, CDR2 YFSETQ. CDR3 sequence reads: CASSWGQENYEQYF. The CDR3 DNA reads TGCGCCAGCAGCTGGGGACAGGAAAACTACGAGCAGTACTTC.